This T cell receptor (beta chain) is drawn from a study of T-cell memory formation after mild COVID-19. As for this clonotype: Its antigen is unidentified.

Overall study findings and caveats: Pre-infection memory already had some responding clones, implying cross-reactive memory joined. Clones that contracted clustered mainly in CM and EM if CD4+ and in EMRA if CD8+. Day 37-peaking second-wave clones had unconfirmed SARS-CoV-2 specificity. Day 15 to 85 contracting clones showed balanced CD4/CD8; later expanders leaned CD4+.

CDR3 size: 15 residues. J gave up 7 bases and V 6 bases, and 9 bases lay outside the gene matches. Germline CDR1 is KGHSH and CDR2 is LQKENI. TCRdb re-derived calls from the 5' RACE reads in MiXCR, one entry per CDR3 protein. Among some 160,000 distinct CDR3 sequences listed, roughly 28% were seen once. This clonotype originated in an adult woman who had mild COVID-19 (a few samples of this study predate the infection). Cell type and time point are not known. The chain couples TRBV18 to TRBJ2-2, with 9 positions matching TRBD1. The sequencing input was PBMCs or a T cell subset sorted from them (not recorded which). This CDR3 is CASSPTGGYGGELFF. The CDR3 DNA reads TGTGCCAGCTCGCCTACAGGGGGCTACGGCGGGGAGCTGTTTTTT.